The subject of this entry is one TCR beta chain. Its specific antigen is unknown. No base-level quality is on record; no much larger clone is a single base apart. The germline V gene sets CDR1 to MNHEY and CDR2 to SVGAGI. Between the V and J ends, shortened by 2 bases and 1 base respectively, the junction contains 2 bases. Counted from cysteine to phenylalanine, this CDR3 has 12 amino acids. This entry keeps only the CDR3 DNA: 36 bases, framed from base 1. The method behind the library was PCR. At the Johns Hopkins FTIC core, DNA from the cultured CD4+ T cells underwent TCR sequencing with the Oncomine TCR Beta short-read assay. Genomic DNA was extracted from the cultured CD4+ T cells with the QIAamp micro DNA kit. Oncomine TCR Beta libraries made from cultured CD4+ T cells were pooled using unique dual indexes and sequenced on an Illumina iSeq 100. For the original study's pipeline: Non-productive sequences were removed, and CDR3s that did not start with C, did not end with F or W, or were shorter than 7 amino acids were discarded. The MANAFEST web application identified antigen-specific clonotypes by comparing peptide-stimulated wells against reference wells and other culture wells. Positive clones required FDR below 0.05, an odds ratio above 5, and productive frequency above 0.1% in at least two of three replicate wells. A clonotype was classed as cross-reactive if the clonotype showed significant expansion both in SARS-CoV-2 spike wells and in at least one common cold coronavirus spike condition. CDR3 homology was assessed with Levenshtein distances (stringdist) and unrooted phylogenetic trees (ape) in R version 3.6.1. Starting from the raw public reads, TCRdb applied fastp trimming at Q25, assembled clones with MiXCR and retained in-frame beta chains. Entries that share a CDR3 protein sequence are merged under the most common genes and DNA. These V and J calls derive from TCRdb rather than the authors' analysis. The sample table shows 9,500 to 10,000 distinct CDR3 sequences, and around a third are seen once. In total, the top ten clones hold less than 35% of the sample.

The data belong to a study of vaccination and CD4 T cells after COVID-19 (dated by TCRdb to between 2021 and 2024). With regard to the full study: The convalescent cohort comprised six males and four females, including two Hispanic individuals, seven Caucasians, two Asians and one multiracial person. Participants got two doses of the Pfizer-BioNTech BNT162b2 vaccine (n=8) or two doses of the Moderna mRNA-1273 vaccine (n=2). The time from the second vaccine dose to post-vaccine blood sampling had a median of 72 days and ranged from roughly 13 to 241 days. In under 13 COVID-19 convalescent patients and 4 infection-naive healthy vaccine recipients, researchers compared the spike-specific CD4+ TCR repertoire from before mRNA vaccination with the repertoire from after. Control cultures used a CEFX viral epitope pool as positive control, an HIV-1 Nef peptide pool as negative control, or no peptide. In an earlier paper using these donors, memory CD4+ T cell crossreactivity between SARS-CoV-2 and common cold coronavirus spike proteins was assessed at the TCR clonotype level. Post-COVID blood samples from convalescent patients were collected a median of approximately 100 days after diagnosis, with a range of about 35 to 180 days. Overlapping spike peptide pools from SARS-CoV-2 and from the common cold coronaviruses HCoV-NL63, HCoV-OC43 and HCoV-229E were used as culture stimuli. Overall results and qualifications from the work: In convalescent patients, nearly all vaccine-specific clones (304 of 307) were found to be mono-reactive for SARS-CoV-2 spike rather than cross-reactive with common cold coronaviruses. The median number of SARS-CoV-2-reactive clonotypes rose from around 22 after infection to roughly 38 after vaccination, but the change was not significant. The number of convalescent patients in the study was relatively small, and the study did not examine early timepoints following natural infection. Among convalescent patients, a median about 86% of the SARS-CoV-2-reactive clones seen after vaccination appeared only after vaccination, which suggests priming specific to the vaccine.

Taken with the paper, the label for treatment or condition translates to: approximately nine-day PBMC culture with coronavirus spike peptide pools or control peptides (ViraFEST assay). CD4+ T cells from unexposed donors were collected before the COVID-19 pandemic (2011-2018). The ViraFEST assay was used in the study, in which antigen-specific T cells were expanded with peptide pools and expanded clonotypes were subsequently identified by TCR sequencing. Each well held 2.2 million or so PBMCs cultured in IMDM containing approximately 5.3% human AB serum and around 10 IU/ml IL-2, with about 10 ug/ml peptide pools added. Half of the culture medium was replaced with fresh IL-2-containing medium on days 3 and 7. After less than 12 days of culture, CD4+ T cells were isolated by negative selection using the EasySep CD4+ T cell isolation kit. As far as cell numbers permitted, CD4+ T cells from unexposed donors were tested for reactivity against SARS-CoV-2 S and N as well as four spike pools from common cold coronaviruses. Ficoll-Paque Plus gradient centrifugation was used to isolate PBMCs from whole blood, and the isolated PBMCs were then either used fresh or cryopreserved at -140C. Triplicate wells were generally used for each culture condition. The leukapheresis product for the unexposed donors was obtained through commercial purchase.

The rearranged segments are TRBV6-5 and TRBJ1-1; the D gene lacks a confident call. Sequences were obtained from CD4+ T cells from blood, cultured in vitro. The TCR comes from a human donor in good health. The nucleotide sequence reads TGTGCCAGCAGTTACGCGAACACTGAAGCTTTCTTT. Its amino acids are CASSYANTEAFF.